This TCR beta chain was observed in a study of T cell repertoires in cytomegalovirus infection. At the level of the study: Used in the study were CMV epitopes, some recently identified and HLA-C-restricted, others well-studied and HLA-B-restricted.

TCRdb reanalysed the reads using MiXCR and keeps one entry per CDR3 protein. The table lists approximately 83,000 distinct CDR3 sequences, approximately 24% of them singletons, with about 50% in the top ten. Trimming cost V 4 bases and J 10 bases; bases outside gene matches: 12. The CDR3 extends over 14 amino acids. Germline V gene data show CDR1 as LGHNA and CDR2 as YSLEER. Comments on this clonotype: Its antigen is currently unknown.

Findings of the study overall: The cumulative frequency of public TCR beta families distinguished individuals who carried CMV together with the relevant HLA. The response measured ex vivo was dominated by TCR beta clonotypes (HLA-C-restricted and CMV-specific).

The starting material was CD8+ T cells from cultured PBMCs, obtained from culture after CMV antigen stimulation. This sequence was found in a human donor in good health (CMV status not recorded). Some clones in this sample may be carry-over from other donors' samples. The rearrangement uses TRBV4-3 and TRBJ1-1; 7 bases map to TRBD1. As DNA, the CDR3 is TGCGCCAGCAGCCGTATCTCCACAGGGGACGTAGCTTTCTTT. Its translation: CASSRISTGDVAFF.